This T cell receptor (beta chain) was identified in a study of PD-1 blockade in mismatch repair-deficient tumors (dated by TCRdb to between 2016 and 2019). Background on the whole study: Between late 2013 and 2016, the trial enrolled about 93 consecutive patients with 11 to 12 mismatch repair-deficient cancer types, every one of whom had been previously treated and was progressing. Tumor-associated T cell clones were tracked in the peripheral blood of patients responding to PD-1 blockade by deep sequencing of TCR CDR3 regions.

Libraries were constructed by the immunoSEQ multiplex PCR assay. The immuneACCESS repertoire file appears here via TCRdb, limited to in-frame rearrangements. These files lack a portion of the clones; in checked studies, under half of the deficit traces to unresolved V genes, and the cause of the others is not known. The sample contains approximately 40,000 clones, around 79% of them found a single time. The top ten constitute 22% of the sample. This clone was observed a few times. The antigen this receptor binds is unknown. Base qualities are not at hand, and no much larger clone is one base apart. Reading the germline V gene (reference sequence) gives CDR1 MNHEY and CDR2 SMNVEV. The V end loses 10 bases and the J end loses 2 bases, and a stretch of 16 bases separates them. Counted from cysteine to phenylalanine, this CDR3 has 14 amino acids. This entry keeps only the CDR3 DNA: 42 bases, framed from base 1.

Beyond this particular receptor, the publication reports: Rapid expansion after pembrolizumab followed by contraction, generally before radiologic responses, was shown by tumor-resident clones, which were often undetectable in blood before treatment.

Mismatch repair deficiency was established in every enrolled patient by polymerase chain reaction or immunohistochemistry. TCR sequencing was carried out for a few patients who responded to pembrolizumab therapy. Pembrolizumab PD-1 blockade was prospectively tested in advanced mismatch repair-deficient cancers, regardless of tissue of origin, in the phase II trial. Peripheral blood T cell samples were serially collected before and at multiple times after PD-1 blockade was started. Blood sampling time points were reported as weeks after the first dose of pembrolizumab. The sample was peripheral blood, taken 4 weeks after starting pembrolizumab. Recombination connected TRBV27 to TRBJ2-3; the D gene is tentatively TRBD1 or TRBD2, each matching 5 bases. This TCR came from an adult with mismatch repair-deficient cancer. At the DNA level, the sequence is TGTGCCATCGCCCGGGACGGATACACAGATACGCAGTATTTT. It encodes CAIARDGYTDTQYF.